Detailed here is one T cell receptor (beta chain). Its target is not known. The naive CD8 subset, CD45RO-negative cells positively selected for CCR7, excluded terminally differentiated effector memory CD45RA+ cells. These data come from a study of shared clonotypes between healthy human individuals. Findings of the study overall: Deeper or shallower sequencing was expected to change how clonotypes are shared among donors.

In the source study's methods: Filtering was not the same, since immunoSEQ gave junction-only sequences without quality scores. Profiling relied on immunoSEQ multiplex PCR, and the TCRdb table lists in-frame clones only, not all of them. The V and J calls and clone size were taken over from that table, and D and trimming were inferred from the DNA. The table has about 2.2 million clones, 93% seen once. This TCR was sampled from a young man in good health. Some clones in this sample may be carry-over from other donors' samples. What was sequenced was naive CD8+ T cells from PBMCs.

The CDR3 protein is CASSPEGARSYEQYF. In DNA form, the CDR3 reads TGTGCCAGCAGCCCCGAGGGAGCGCGATCCTACGAGCAGTACTTC. The V and J genes are TRBV5-6 and TRBJ2-7; TRBD2 might be the D (5 bases). V was shortened by 4 bases and J by 1 base, with 15 bases between the two germline ends. The germline V gene encodes CDR1 SGHDT and CDR2 YYEEEE. CDR3 length: 15 residues.